Shown below are 23 T cell receptor beta chains from a single sample sequenced in a study of a mutant IDH1 vaccine in newly diagnosed glioma. Stated time point: week 11, during vaccination. A single vaccine dose contained 300 ug of mutant IDH1 20-mer peptide, and topical imiquimod was used with it. Their cognate antigens are unknown. Data came from immunoSEQ multiplex PCR; TCRdb stores just in-frame clones and leaves some out. The sample holds around 120,000 clones; roughly 75% are singletons and the top ten take under 5.5%. This specimen consisted of PBMCs, obtained from a glioma patient whose treatment included an IDH1 peptide vaccine. These receptors were taken from a middle-aged man with glioma.

The rearrangement links TRBV25-1 to TRBJ2-5, with TRBD1 identical over 8 bases. The CDR3 consists of 15 residues. Trimming at V came to 1 base and at J to 5 bases, leaving 6 bases not matched to a gene. CDR1 and CDR2 from the germline V gene are MGHDK and SYGVNS. CDR3: CASSELAGGGETQYF. The CDR3 nucleotides are TGTGCCAGCAGTGAATTGGCAGGGGGCGGGGAGACCCAGTACTTC.

The chain employs TRBV28 and TRBJ2-7; D unresolved. This CDR3 is built from 15 residues. The V and J ends lost 4 bases and 3 bases respectively, with 16 bases between them. CDR1 and CDR2 (germline): MDHEN, SYDVKM. The CDR3 region is CASSSPQWANYEQYF. CDR3 nucleotides: TGTGCCAGCAGTTCACCTCAGTGGGCCAACTACGAGCAGTACTTC.

This clone has just a few counts. The chain combines TRBV25-1 with TRBJ2-5; unclear D gene. Germline V gives CDR1 MGHDK, CDR2 SYGVNS. V was shortened by 6 bases and J by 5 bases, with 13 bases between the two germline ends. The CDR3 is 13 amino acids. CDR3 in DNA: TGTGCCAGCAGCCCCACCGGTGGGGAGACCCAGTACTTC. This sequence encodes CASSPTGGETQYF.

This sequence joins TRBV7-9 and TRBJ2-2, with TRBD1 as a possible D gene (5 bases). The germline gives CDR1 SEHNR, CDR2 FQNEAQ (reference sequence). The CDR3 sequence is 14 residues long. V lost 5 bases, J lost 4 bases, and 11 bases lay in between. DNA for the CDR3: TGTGCCAGCAGCGCCTTGGGGCCCACCGGGGAGCTGTTTTTT. It specifies CASSALGPTGELFF. The full variable domain, completed using reference TRBV7-9 and TRBJ2-2, is DTGVSQNPRHKITKRGQNVTFRCDPISEHNRLYWYRQTLGQGPEFLTYFQNEAQLEKSRLLSDRFSAERPKGSFSTLEIQRTEQGDSAMYLCASSALGPTGELFFGEGSRLTVL.

This chain joins TRBV10-1 and TRBJ1-2, with D possibly TRBD1 on 6 matching bases. This CDR3 has 13 amino acids. Per the germline V gene, CDR1 is WNHNN and CDR2 is SYGVQD (reference sequence). The V and J ends lost 11 bases and 1 base respectively, with 14 bases between them. The CDR3 sequence is CAAQGEYNYGYTF. CDR3 DNA: TGCGCCGCACAGGGTGAGTATAACTATGGCTACACCTTC.

The rearrangement joins TRBV6-4 to TRBJ2-3; D is possibly TRBD1 or TRBD2 (6 bases each). Germline assignment: CDR1 MRHNA and CDR2 SNTAGT. CDR3 length: 15 residues. The V end lost 4 bases, the J end lost 4 bases, and 15 bases lay between the germline ends. Here the CDR3 DNA reads TGTGCCAGCAGTGTGGTCGGGGGCGGCGCAGATACGCAGTATTTT. Protein: CASSVVGGGADTQYF.

The chain links TRBV18 to TRBJ2-7; D not certain. From germline, CDR1 is KGHSH and CDR2 LQKENI. The CDR3 runs to 11 residues. Trimming took 3 bases from V and 3 from J, leaving 3 bases between them. This CDR3 reads CASSPGYEQYF. The CDR3 bases are TGTGCCAGCTCACCTGGCTACGAGCAGTACTTC.

The CDR3 region has the DNA TGTGCCAGCAGTTACTCTGGGACAGACGGAAACACCATATATTTT. Protein product: CASSYSGTDGNTIYF. The rearrangement uses TRBV6-5 and TRBJ1-3; 7 nucleotides align to TRBD1. Per germline, CDR1 MNHEY and CDR2 SVGAGI. The CDR3 is 15 residues long. V dropped 0 bases and J dropped 4; count of bases not matched to a gene: 3.

The chain is built from TRBV4-3 and TRBJ2-1; a possible D gene is TRBD2 (5 bases). The ends were cut back, 4 bases at V and 2 bases at J, with 9 bases in the middle. CDR3 size: 14 residues. Germline values: CDR1 LGHNA, CDR2 YSLEER. The chain's CDR3 is CASSPAETYNEQFF. CDR3 DNA sequence: TGCGCCAGCAGCCCAGCGGAGACCTACAATGAGCAGTTCTTC.

This clone was recorded a few times. The J gene is TRBJ1-3, the V gene TRBV19; perhaps TRBD1 as D (5 bases). There are 15 residues in the CDR3. Germline-derived CDR1 and CDR2 are LNHDA and SQIVND (reference sequence). V was cut by 10 bases and J by 0 bases, with 16 bases left in between. CDR3 bases: TGTGCCATCTCCCCGACAGCCTTCTCTGGAAACACCATATATTTT. It translates to CAISPTAFSGNTIYF.

This chain uses TRBV4-2 with TRBJ2-7, with D perhaps given as TRBD1 or TRBD2 (5 bases each). The CDR3 spans 15 residues. With 4 bases removed from V and 0 bases from J, the gap between germline ends came to 13 bases. Looked up from germline, CDR1 is LGHNA and CDR2 is YNFKEQ. Here the CDR3 reads CASSPIGTDSYEQYF. In nucleotides, the CDR3 is TGTGCCAGCAGCCCCATCGGGACGGACTCCTACGAGCAGTACTTC.

The chain joins TRBV19 to TRBJ1-5; D might be TRBD1 (5 bases). V was pared by 3 bases and J by 4 bases, with 16 bases between. The CDR3 extends over 16 amino acids. Germline assignment: CDR1 LNHDA and CDR2 SQIVND (reference sequence). In nucleotides, the CDR3 is TGTGCCAGTAGTATTATGGCAGGGAGGAGGAATCAGCCCCAGCATTTT. Protein: CASSIMAGRRNQPQHF.

The chain uses TRBV19 and TRBJ1-1; TRBD1 is a possible D gene (5 bases). Per the germline V gene, CDR1 is LNHDA and CDR2 is SQIVND (reference sequence). This CDR3 has 13 amino acids. Trimming pared 7 bases from V and 0 bases from J, leaving 9 bases between. The CDR3: CASTKTVNTEAFF. The DNA for the CDR3 is TGTGCCAGTACCAAGACAGTGAACACTGAAGCTTTCTTT.

The rearrangement links TRBV18 to TRBJ2-6, with D unresolved. The CDR3 sequence is 18 residues long. The germline CDR1 and CDR2 sequences are KGHSH and LQKENI. The V and J ends lost 3 bases and 4 bases respectively, with 19 bases between them. The CDR3 loop reads CASSPLGPGLVGANVLTF. The CDR3 DNA follows: TGTGCCAGCTCACCCCTGGGCCCAGGTTTGGTCGGGGCCAACGTCCTGACTTTC.

V gene TRBV6-1 combines with J gene TRBJ2-7, with D maybe TRBD1 (6 bases). This CDR3 spans 16 amino acids. V was shortened by 4 bases and J by 3 bases, with 19 bases between the two germline ends. Looked up from germline, CDR1 is MNHNS and CDR2 is SASEGT. The CDR3 loop is CASSAGHTGGLYEQYF. DNA for the CDR3: TGTGCCAGCAGTGCGGGACACACAGGAGGACTCTACGAGCAGTACTTC.

This chain connects TRBV4-1 to TRBJ2-1; D is unresolved. The CDR3 runs to 15 residues. Germline loops: CDR1 MGHRA, CDR2 YSYEKL. Trimming removed 0 bases from V and 0 bases from J, with 6 bases in between. The chain's CDR3 is CASSQDRRSYNEQFF. The CDR3 DNA sequence: TGCGCCAGCAGCCAAGACAGACGCTCCTACAATGAGCAGTTCTTC.

The J gene is TRBJ2-7, the V gene TRBV4-3, with D possibly matching TRBD1 (7 bases). The CDR3 is 13 amino acids. V lost 4 bases and J lost 5, with 12 bases in between. Germline CDR1 is LGHNA and CDR2 is YSLEER. The CDR3 region is CASSPGGRNEQYF. CDR3 bases: TGCGCCAGCAGCCCAGGGGGGAGGAACGAGCAGTACTTC.

The V gene is TRBV6-5, the J gene TRBJ2-7; the match to TRBD2 covers 11 bases. CDR3 length equals 14 residues. Losses at the gene ends were 5 bases for V and 5 bases for J; bases not matched to a gene: 5. Germline lookup yields CDR1 MNHEY and CDR2 SVGAGI. The DNA for the CDR3 is TGTGCCAGCAGTCGTACTAGCGGGAGAAACGAGCAGTACTTC. It yields the protein CASSRTSGRNEQYF.

There are a few counts of this clone. The V call is TRBV6-6, the J call TRBJ1-5, with D maybe TRBD1 (5 bases). V dropped 7 bases and J dropped 6 bases, with 16 bases sitting between them. The germline V gene has CDR1 MNHNY and CDR2 SVGAGI (reference sequence). The CDR3 totals 14 residues. CDR3 coding DNA: TGTGCCAGCACCGAGCGGGGGTTGGGTCAGCCCCAGCATTTT. The encoded protein is CASTERGLGQPQHF.

The J gene is TRBJ1-1, the V gene TRBV14; 9 nucleotides line up with TRBD1. V was pared by 4 bases and J by 5 bases, with 2 bases of the junction left unmatched. CDR3 length: 13 amino acids. CDR1 is SGHDN and CDR2 is FVKESK in the germline V gene. The CDR3 reads CASSRDRVTEAFF. Here the CDR3 DNA reads TGTGCCAGCAGCCGGGACAGGGTAACTGAAGCTTTCTTT.

This clone was detected once. The CDR3 here is CASSLGQGGYEQYF. CDR3 sequence (DNA): TGTGCCAGCAGCCTGGGACAGGGGGGTTACGAGCAGTACTTC. V gene TRBV9 combines with J gene TRBJ2-7; 11 bases fit TRBD1. The CDR3 is 14 residues long. V was clipped by 4 bases and J by 4 bases; unmatched bases: 4. Germline V CDR1 and CDR2: SGDLS, YYNGEE.

The chain links TRBV30 to TRBJ1-1; D might be TRBD1 (6 bases). This CDR3 has 18 amino acids. V lost 5 bases, J lost 0 bases, and 25 bases lay in between. CDR1 GTSNPN and CDR2 SVGIG come from the germline V gene (reference sequence). The CDR3 region has the DNA TGTGCCTGGTCCTCATGGACAGCCCCGGGTAGAGTGAACACTGAAGCTTTCTTT. Translating it yields CAWSSWTAPGRVNTEAFF. Combining the CDR3 with reference TRBV30 and TRBJ1-1 gives the whole variable domain SQTIHQWPATLVQPVGSPLSLECTVEGTSNPNLYWYRQAAGRGLQLLFYSVGIGQISSEVPQNLSASRPQDRQFILSSKKLLLSDSGFYLCAWSSWTAPGRVNTEAFFGQGTRLTVV.

The chain carries TRBV9 and TRBJ2-7; 8 bases match TRBD2. Germline V gives CDR1 SGDLS, CDR2 YYNGEE. Trimming took 0 bases from V and 1 from J; bases not matched to a gene: 3. This CDR3 spans 15 amino acids. As DNA, the CDR3 is TGTGCCAGCAGCGTAGGAGCGGGAGCATCCTACGAGCAGTACTTC. This sequence encodes CASSVGAGASYEQYF.